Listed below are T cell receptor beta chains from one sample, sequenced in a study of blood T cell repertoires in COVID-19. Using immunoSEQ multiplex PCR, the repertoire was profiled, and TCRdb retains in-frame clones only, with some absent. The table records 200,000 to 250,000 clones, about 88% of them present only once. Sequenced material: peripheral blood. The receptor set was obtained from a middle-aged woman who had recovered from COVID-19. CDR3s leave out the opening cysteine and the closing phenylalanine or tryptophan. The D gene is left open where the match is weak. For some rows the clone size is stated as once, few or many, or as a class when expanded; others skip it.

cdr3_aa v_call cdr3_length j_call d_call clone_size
ASSLQAGQNYEQY TRBV6-5 13 TRBJ2-7 - -
ASTNLATGAIYEQY TRBV7-3 14 TRBJ2-7 TRBD1 -
ASSMRLADGELF TRBV9 12 TRBJ2-2 TRBD2 -
ASSPQGQVFNYGYT TRBV28 14 TRBJ1-2 TRBD1 -
ASSRTSGRYEQY TRBV7-8 12 TRBJ2-7 TRBD2 once
ASSQGRLAGGTDTQY TRBV3-1/TRBV3-2 15 TRBJ2-3 TRBD2 -
ASSEDRGQFQAF TRBV6-1 12 TRBJ1-1 TRBD1 -
ASSTGRSNEKLF TRBV25-1 12 TRBJ1-4 - -
ASSDRGFRQETQY TRBV6-1 13 TRBJ2-5 TRBD1 -
ASSLDSTVQY TRBV5-1 10 TRBJ2-7 - -
ATRTSGLNEQF TRBV6-5 11 TRBJ2-1 TRBD2 -
ASSPGRGSNQPQH TRBV4-2 13 TRBJ1-5 - -
ASSLSTGQGTGELF TRBV5-1 14 TRBJ2-2 - -
ASSPRDSTTPLH TRBV13 12 TRBJ1-6 TRBD1 -
ASSQTAPGQGAGELF TRBV3-1/TRBV3-2 15 TRBJ2-2 TRBD1 once
ASSRSGARETQY TRBV11-3 12 TRBJ2-5 - few